These 14 T cell receptor beta chains were all obtained from the same sample, sequenced in a study of cytomegalovirus exposure and HLA in healthy donors. Use of 60 Vbeta and 13 Jbeta primers characterized the PCR. The protocol was immunoSEQ multiplex PCR, while the TCRdb copy is restricted to in-frame clones and leaves out a portion. The sample lists 80,000 to 95,000 clones, roughly four fifths occurring once. Material: PBMCs. The receptors here all came from a woman under 40 in good health and CMV-seronegative.

The rearrangement joins TRBV7-8 to TRBJ2-3, with 7 bases identical to TRBD2. Germline V gives CDR1 SGHVS, CDR2 FQNEAQ. This CDR3 has 17 amino acids. Germline trimming cut 5 bases from V and 5 bases from J; bases unmatched to any gene: 16. The CDR3 coding sequence is TGTGCCAGCAGCGCGAGCCCATCGCGGACTAGGGTAGATACGCAGTATTTT. Translation gives CASSASPSRTRVDTQYF.

The V call is TRBV2, the J call TRBJ2-7, with 8 bases that match TRBD1. The junction had 12 bases not matched to a gene; V was cut back by 8 bases and J by 6 bases. Germline V gives CDR1 SNHLY, CDR2 FYNNEI. This CDR3 contains 14 residues. The chain's CDR3 is CASVDSGQVSEQYF. The CDR3 DNA is TGTGCCAGCGTAGATTCGGGACAGGTGAGCGAGCAGTACTTC.

J is TRBJ2-5 and V is TRBV5-1, with TRBD1 matching 7 bases. This CDR3 contains 13 residues. The germline gives CDR1 SGHRS, CDR2 YFSETQ. J gave up 4 bases and V 1 base, and 1 base lay outside the gene matches. The CDR3 DNA reads TGCGCCAGCAGCTTGCGACAGGGAGAGACCCAGTACTTC. Amino acids: CASSLRQGETQYF.

The genes are TRBV28 and TRBJ1-5; TRBD1 might be the D (5 bases). V lost 2 bases to trimming and J lost 5 bases, with 13 bases between them. The CDR3 is made up of 15 amino acids. Germline assignment: CDR1 MDHEN and CDR2 SYDVKM. The CDR3 is CASSLESGWDQPQHF. The CDR3, as DNA: TGTGCCAGCAGTTTAGAGTCAGGGTGGGATCAGCCCCAGCATTTT. Filled out from reference TRBV28 and TRBJ1-5, the complete variable domain reads DVKVTQSSRYLVKRTGEKVFLECVQDMDHENMFWYRQDPGLGLRLIYFSYDVKMKEKGDIPEGYSVSREKKERFSLILESASTNQTSMYLCASSLESGWDQPQHFGDGTRLSIL.

This chain joins TRBV29-1 and TRBJ1-4; D call uncertain. CDR3 length equals 14 residues. V lost 4 bases to trimming and J lost 0 bases, with 9 bases between them. Germline loops: CDR1 SQVTM, CDR2 ANQGSEA. The CDR3 spells CSVGHPATNEKLFF. The DNA for the CDR3 is TGCAGCGTTGGGCACCCTGCAACTAATGAAAAACTGTTTTTT.

V gene TRBV6-5 combines with J gene TRBJ1-4; 9 bases are a match to TRBD1. This CDR3 comprises 14 residues. From germline, CDR1 is MNHEY and CDR2 SVGAGI. V dropped 6 bases and J dropped 2; count of bases not matched to a gene: 1. CDR3 DNA sequence: TGTGCCAGCAGCGGACAGGGGACTAATGAAAAACTGTTTTTT. This sequence encodes CASSGQGTNEKLFF.

This chain connects TRBV6-1 to TRBJ2-5; 10 bases line up with TRBD2. The germline gives CDR1 MNHNS, CDR2 SASEGT. The CDR3 has 15 amino acids. With 2 bases clipped from V and 7 bases from J, the junction kept 7 bases outside the gene matches. The CDR3 DNA reads as TGTGCCAGCAGTGAAAGCGTGATAGCGGGAGGGACCCAGTACTTC. As protein: CASSESVIAGGTQYF.

The rearrangement joins TRBV15 to TRBJ1-5, with D maybe TRBD1 (5 bases). The ends were cut back, 1 base at V and 2 bases at J, with 15 bases in the middle. Germline CDR1 is LNHNV and CDR2 is YYDKDF (reference sequence). This CDR3 has 17 amino acids. CDR3 nucleotide sequence: TGTGCCACCAGCAGAGGGGGAGGGACGGGAGGCAATCAGCCCCAGCATTTT. Translating gives CATSRGGGTGGNQPQHF.

The rearrangement links TRBV19 to TRBJ2-2; 7 bases match TRBD1. Germline V gene data show CDR1 as LNHDA and CDR2 as SQIVND (reference sequence). Unmatched junction bases numbered 15, after V lost 3 bases and J lost 5 bases. This CDR3 comprises 18 residues. The CDR3 reads CASSIPLFRQGGTGELFF. The CDR3 bases are TGTGCCAGTAGTATCCCCTTATTTCGACAGGGTGGTACCGGGGAGCTGTTTTTT.

This clone was seen a few times. The chain has TRBV5-4 and TRBJ1-1, with D maybe TRBD1 (6 bases). Trimming stripped 4 bases from V and 1 base from J, with 14 bases between. This CDR3 is 15 amino acids long. The V gene's germline CDR1 is SGHNT and CDR2 YYREEE (reference sequence). The CDR3 spells CASSKGGGQNTEAFF. In nucleotides, the CDR3 is TGTGCCAGCAGCAAGGGGGGAGGGCAGAACACTGAAGCTTTCTTT.

This sequence joins TRBV2 and TRBJ1-4; 9 bases match TRBD1. This CDR3 contains 14 residues. Trimming cost V 6 bases and J 3 bases; bases outside gene matches: 2. CDR1 and CDR2 (germline): SNHLY, FYNNEI. This CDR3 reads CASRRTGANEKLFF. The CDR3 DNA reads as TGTGCCAGCAGGCGGACAGGGGCTAATGAAAAACTGTTTTTT.

The chain combines TRBV9 with TRBJ1-1; unclear D gene. The CDR3 covers 14 residues. With 3 bases removed from V and 2 bases from J, the gap between germline ends came to 11 bases. Germline CDR1 and CDR2: SGDLS and YYNGEE. The chain's CDR3 is CASSAHRDNTEAFF. The CDR3 nucleotides read TGTGCCAGCAGCGCCCACAGAGACAACACTGAAGCTTTCTTT.

V gene TRBV19 combines with J gene TRBJ1-2, with 7 positions matching TRBD1. The CDR3 has 13 residues. The V gene end was trimmed by 7 bases and the J gene end by 8 bases; junction bases not matched to a gene: 10. The germline V gene encodes CDR1 LNHDA and CDR2 SQIVND (reference sequence). DNA of the CDR3: TGTGCCAGTACCTCGACAGGGCAAACGGGCTACACCTTC. Translation: CASTSTGQTGYTF.

The V call is TRBV4-1, the J call TRBJ1-5; TRBD1 matches at 10 bases. V lost 0 bases and J lost 7; bases outside the gene matches: 3. The CDR3 length is 15 residues. CDR1 is MGHRA, CDR2 YSYEKL, per germline. Written as DNA, the CDR3 is TGCGCCAGCAGCCAAGAAGACAGGGGGCTCCAGCCCCAGCATTTT. Amino acid sequence: CASSQEDRGLQPQHF.